This TCR beta chain originates from a study of human T cells and chemical hapten exposure. In the study overall: DPC at 0.01% went onto the upper back in patch tests, read at 6 days.

As processed by the authors: Counting gave a median of around 100,000 TCRs per sample, with values ranging from about 20,000 to 750,000. Using its own MiXCR run on the RACE reads, TCRdb lists one record per CDR3 protein. The V and J calls and clone size come from TCRdb's table, not from the authors' own analysis. The sample has about 400,000 distinct CDR3 sequences; 6% to 7% are singletons. Stated time point: patch test 2, 6 weeks after DPC sensitization. The treatment: therapeutic diphenylcyclopropenone sensitization with weekly scalp DPC. Here the sequenced sample was whole blood, taken in connection with sensitization to the hapten diphenylcyclopropenone (DPC). The sequence derives from a young woman with alopecia areata. Some clones in this sample may be carry-over from other donors' samples.

CDR3: CASSSRQTSYNEQFF. The CDR3 bases are TGTGCCAGCAGCTCGCGACAGACCTCCTACAATGAGCAGTTCTTC. The gene calls are TRBV7-9 and TRBJ2-1; D perhaps matches TRBD1 (5 bases). This CDR3 has 15 amino acids. The germline CDR1 and CDR2 sequences are SEHNR and FQNEAQ (reference sequence). V lost 4 bases and J lost 0, with 10 bases in between.